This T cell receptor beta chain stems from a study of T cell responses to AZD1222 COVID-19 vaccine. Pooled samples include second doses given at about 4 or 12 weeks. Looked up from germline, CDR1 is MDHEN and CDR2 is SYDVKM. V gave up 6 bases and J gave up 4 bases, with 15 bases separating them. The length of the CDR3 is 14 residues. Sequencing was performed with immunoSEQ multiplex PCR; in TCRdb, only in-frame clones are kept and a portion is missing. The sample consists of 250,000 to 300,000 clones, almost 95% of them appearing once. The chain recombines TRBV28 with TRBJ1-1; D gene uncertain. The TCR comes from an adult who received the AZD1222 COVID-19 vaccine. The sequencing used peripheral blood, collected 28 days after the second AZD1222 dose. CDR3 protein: CASRPPPMSTEAFF. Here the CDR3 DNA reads TGTGCCAGCAGACCCCCGCCTATGAGCACTGAAGCTTTCTTT. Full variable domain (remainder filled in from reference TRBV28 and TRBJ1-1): DVKVTQSSRYLVKRTGEKVFLECVQDMDHENMFWYRQDPGLGLRLIYFSYDVKMKEKGDIPEGYSVSREKKERFSLILESASTNQTSMYLCASRPPPMSTEAFFGQGTRLTVV.